The 10 T cell receptor beta chains in this list originate from one sample, sequenced in a study of blood T cell repertoires in COVID-19 (dated by TCRdb to 2020 to 2022). The library was prepared using the immunoSEQ multiplex PCR assay. This is the immuneACCESS table as TCRdb keeps it, with only in-frame sequences that have V and J called. A part of the clones is gone; compared with another copy, unresolved V genes explain less than half, and the rest is unexplained. The table for this sample lists about 410,000 clones; 90% of them were counted only once. The ten largest clones capture around 0.6% of the sample. The specimen sequenced was PBMCs or T cells enriched from blood (not recorded which). Receptors originate from a young man who had recovered from COVID-19.

The chain is built from TRBV27 and TRBJ2-5, with 12 bases identical to TRBD2. Germline loops: CDR1 MNHEY, CDR2 SMNVEV (reference sequence). V trimming: 0 bases; J trimming: 6 bases; junction bases outside the gene matches: 2. The CDR3 covers 15 residues. The CDR3 is CASSLSLAGGQTQYF. CDR3 DNA: TGTGCCAGCAGTTTATCACTAGCGGGAGGCCAGACCCAGTACTTC.

The chain joins TRBV2 to TRBJ1-2; 7 nucleotides agree with TRBD1. The CDR3 loop spans 15 amino acids. Looked up from germline, CDR1 is SNHLY and CDR2 is FYNNEI. The V segment lost 5 bases and the J segment 4 bases; nucleotides outside the gene matches: 10. DNA of the CDR3: TGTGCCAGCAGTCAGACAGGGAACTTGGGCTATGGCTACACCTTC. Residues: CASSQTGNLGYGYTF.

The chain joins TRBV29-1 to TRBJ2-1; 7 bases line up with TRBD2. Trimming took 6 bases from V and 5 from J; bases not matched to a gene: 7. The germline V gene encodes CDR1 SQVTM and CDR2 ANQGSEA. The CDR3 has 13 residues. The CDR3 nucleotides read TGCAGCGTCGCCTTTGGGGGGGACAATGAGCAGTTCTTC. Its translation: CSVAFGGDNEQFF.

V is TRBV9 and J is TRBJ1-1; D gene uncertain. The germline V gene encodes CDR1 SGDLS and CDR2 YYNGEE. This CDR3 spans 13 amino acids. Between the trimmed V and J ends, which lost 0 bases and 1 base, there was a span of 4 bases. This CDR3 is CASSVVANTEAFF. The CDR3 DNA reads TGTGCCAGCAGCGTAGTAGCGAACACTGAAGCTTTCTTT.

The rearrangement links TRBV19 to TRBJ2-1; no reliable D call. The V and J ends lost 0 bases and 15 bases respectively, with 18 bases between them. Germline V gene sequence: CDR1 LNHDA, CDR2 SQIVND (reference sequence). The CDR3 loop spans 14 amino acids. CDR3 in amino acids: CASSIDLIDKKPFF. In DNA, the CDR3 is TGTGCCAGTAGTATAGATCTAATCGACAAGAAGCCGTTCTTC.

The chain employs TRBV29-1 and TRBJ1-2; TRBD1 might be the D (5 bases). V was cut by 6 bases and J by 8 bases, with 10 bases left in between. CDR1 is SQVTM and CDR2 is ANQGSEA in the germline V gene. The CDR3 runs to 10 residues. This CDR3 is CSVGEEGYTF. The CDR3 DNA sequence: TGCAGCGTGGGGGAGGAAGGCTACACCTTC.

The chain employs TRBV9 and TRBJ1-2, with D maybe TRBD1 (5 bases). V lost 3 bases to trimming and J lost 2 bases, with 8 bases between them. CDR3 length: 13 amino acids. Germline CDR1 is SGDLS and CDR2 is YYNGEE. The CDR3 region is CASSARANYGYTF. The DNA for the CDR3 is TGTGCCAGCAGCGCCAGGGCAAACTATGGCTACACCTTC.

The chain uses TRBV4-2 and TRBJ2-7; 11 nucleotides align to TRBD2. The trim removed 1 base at V and 3 bases at J, leaving 2 bases unmatched. Germline loops: CDR1 LGHNA, CDR2 YNFKEQ. CDR3 length: 15 residues. The CDR3 nucleotides read TGTGCCAGCAGCCAAGGACTAGCGGGGAGCTACGAGCAGTACTTC. The encoded protein is CASSQGLAGSYEQYF.

The J gene is TRBJ1-1, the V gene TRBV18; TRBD1 matches at 9 bases. This CDR3 spans 14 amino acids. V shed 5 bases and J 4 bases; nucleotides not matched to a gene: 5. Germline V gene lookup returns CDR1 KGHSH and CDR2 LQKENI. The CDR3 sequence is CASSLTGGGTEAFF. CDR3 DNA sequence: TGTGCCAGCTCATTGACAGGGGGAGGCACTGAAGCTTTCTTT.

The genes are TRBV5-1 and TRBJ1-2; 10 nucleotides align to TRBD1. The CDR3 has 16 residues. Germline CDR1 is SGHRS and CDR2 is YFSETQ. Trimming at V came to 2 bases and at J to 12 bases, leaving 16 bases not matched to a gene. The CDR3 bases are TGCGCCAGCAGCTTAAACTTACCGGGACAGGGGCGCCACCACACCTTC. It codes for CASSLNLPGQGRHHTF.